Presented here are 2 T cell receptor beta chains from one specimen sequenced in a study of blood T cell repertoires in COVID-19. Method: immunoSEQ multiplex PCR; TCRdb's copy keeps in-frame clones and lacks some. The sample consists of fewer than 350,000 clones, approximately 86% of them appearing once. Material: PBMCs or T cells enriched from blood (not recorded which). The receptors were sampled from a woman aged 25 to 39 who had recovered from COVID-19.

The V call is TRBV9, the J call TRBJ2-1; perhaps TRBD1 as D (5 bases). The CDR3 is made up of 15 amino acids. The germline V gene encodes CDR1 SGDLS and CDR2 YYNGEE. V lost 1 base and J lost 2, with 10 bases in between. CDR3 protein: CASSVQGSPYNEQFF. DNA of the CDR3: TGTGCCAGCAGCGTACAGGGTAGTCCCTACAATGAGCAGTTCTTC.

The J gene is TRBJ2-2, the V gene TRBV19, with D perhaps TRBD2 (6 bases). Germline-derived CDR1 and CDR2 are LNHDA and SQIVND (reference sequence). V lost 6 bases and J lost 6, with 14 bases in between. This CDR3 region has 14 residues. The CDR3 DNA sequence: TGTGCCAGTAGGAGTAGAGCGGGCGCCGGGGAGCTGTTTTTT. Translated, it gives CASRSRAGAGELFF.